This T cell receptor (beta chain) was observed in a study of blood T cell repertoires in COVID-19. For the study at large: In each case, the material was cDNA or gDNA derived from T cells, B-cell-depleted T cells, or PBMCs.

Authors' data handling: Amplification of reference gene primers was used by the study to estimate nucleated cell counts. Some clones are missing from TCRdb's copy, which holds only in-frame ones; the method was immunoSEQ multiplex PCR. That table furnishes V, J and clone size, whereas the DNA furnished D and trimming. The sample yields approximately 250,000 clones, about 90% seen once. Only one count was recorded for this clone. V was pared by 1 base and J by 0 bases, with 9 bases of the junction left unmatched. The germline CDR1 and CDR2 sequences are SGDLS and YYNGEE. The CDR3 is 17 amino acids. Sequencing was carried out using peripheral blood. The chain combines TRBV9 with TRBJ2-5; 7 bases align to TRBD2. The TCR comes from a woman aged 65 to 85 with COVID-19, enrolled during active disease. The CDR3 spells CASSVSGAGVYQETQYF. The CDR3, as DNA: TGTGCCAGCAGCGTAAGTGGGGCGGGGGTATACCAAGAGACCCAGTACTTC.